Sequencing of this T cell receptor beta chain was carried out in a study of T-cell memory formation after mild COVID-19. CDR1 and CDR2 from the germline V gene are SGHRS and YFSETQ. The CDR3 runs to 17 residues. Germline trimming cut 2 bases from V and 4 bases from J; bases unmatched to any gene: 10. Using its own MiXCR run on the 5' RACE reads, TCRdb lists one record per CDR3 protein. Of approximately 150,000 distinct CDR3 sequences in the sample, 10% to 15% are singletons; the top ten hold approximately 3.4%. Many counts were recorded for this clonotype. The antigen is undetermined. General observations from the study: Clones that contracted clustered mainly in CM and EM if CD4+ and in EMRA if CD8+. The study detected some responding clones in pre-infection memory, suggesting cross-reactive memory joined.

J is TRBJ1-1 and V is TRBV5-1; 11 bases align to TRBD1. Source material: PBMCs or a T cell subset sorted from them (not recorded which). This TCR was recovered from a man aged 18 to 30 who had mild COVID-19 (a few samples of this study predate the infection). Cell type and time point are not known. The CDR3 is CASSFNRDRGSVTEAFF. The CDR3 region has the DNA TGCGCCAGCAGCTTTAACCGGGACAGGGGGTCGGTCACTGAAGCTTTCTTT. Variable domain in full (rest from reference TRBV5-1 and TRBJ1-1): KAGVTQTPRYLIKTRGQQVTLSCSPISGHRSVSWYQQTPGQGLQFLFEYFSETQRNKGNFPGRFSGRQFSNSRSEMNVSTLELGDSALYLCASSFNRDRGSVTEAFFGQGTRLTVV.